The present TCR beta chain was sequenced within a study of Ad26.COV2.S vaccination and SARS-CoV-2 variants. Study-wide background: By the intramuscular route, Ad26.COV2.S was given once, or twice 56 days apart. Findings of the study overall: Whether participants received vaccine or placebo, their non-spike TCR breadth was similar.

Clones were sequenced by immunoSEQ multiplex PCR, and TCRdb holds only the in-frame ones, with some missing. Found here are about 680,000 clones, roughly 90% of them singletons; the top ten hold around 1.4%. The treatment here: approximately 18 received Ad26.COV2.S at low or high dose, single or two shots; about 5 received placebo; per-sample allocation not given. Samples were taken on day 63 after the first vaccine or placebo injection. The sample came from a Boston adult aged 18-55 years. Worth noting for this clone: The target antigen is unknown.

The sequences come from peripheral blood, collected in a trial of Ad26.COV2.S vaccine versus placebo. The receptor was derived from a person between 18 and 65 years old who received the Ad26.COV2.S COVID-19 vaccine or a placebo.

CDR3 region: CASSPPGATYGYTF. The CDR3 nucleotides read TGTGCCAGCTCACCACCGGGGGCGACCTATGGCTACACCTTC. V is TRBV18 and J is TRBJ1-2; perhaps TRBD1 as D (6 bases). The CDR3 is 14 amino acids. CDR1 KGHSH and CDR2 LQKENI come from the germline V gene. V lost 0 bases and J 4 bases, leaving 9 bases between the germline ends.